Sequencing of this T cell receptor (beta chain) was carried out in a study of Ad26.COV2.S vaccination and SARS-CoV-2 variants. At the level of the study: Ad26.COV2.S was injected intramuscularly once or twice, 56 days apart. Findings of the study overall: Reported findings describe substantial breadth in spike-specific CD8+ and CD4+ T cell responses following vaccination.

Note on this clone: Its specificity is unknown.

The CDR3 runs 15 residues. Germline lookup yields CDR1 SNHLY and CDR2 FYNNEI. V was pared by 1 base and J by 6 bases, with 16 bases between. Generated by immunoSEQ multiplex PCR, the TCRdb table keeps only in-frame clones and is missing some. The sample contains about 350,000 clones, about 85% of which appear only once. Treatment described: 15 to 20 received Ad26.COV2.S at low or high dose, single or two shots; about 5 received placebo; per-sample allocation not given. Samples were taken on day 63 after the first vaccine or placebo injection. At a Boston site, the person donating was an adult of 18-55 years.

This sequence was found in a person between 18 and 59 years old who received the Ad26.COV2.S COVID-19 vaccine or a placebo. Source: peripheral blood, taken in a trial of Ad26.COV2.S vaccine versus placebo. The chain joins TRBV2 to TRBJ2-7; D is uncertain. CDR3: CASSEVMLYIVEQYF. CDR3 nucleotide sequence: TGTGCCAGCAGTGAAGTGATGCTCTACATCGTCGAGCAGTACTTC.